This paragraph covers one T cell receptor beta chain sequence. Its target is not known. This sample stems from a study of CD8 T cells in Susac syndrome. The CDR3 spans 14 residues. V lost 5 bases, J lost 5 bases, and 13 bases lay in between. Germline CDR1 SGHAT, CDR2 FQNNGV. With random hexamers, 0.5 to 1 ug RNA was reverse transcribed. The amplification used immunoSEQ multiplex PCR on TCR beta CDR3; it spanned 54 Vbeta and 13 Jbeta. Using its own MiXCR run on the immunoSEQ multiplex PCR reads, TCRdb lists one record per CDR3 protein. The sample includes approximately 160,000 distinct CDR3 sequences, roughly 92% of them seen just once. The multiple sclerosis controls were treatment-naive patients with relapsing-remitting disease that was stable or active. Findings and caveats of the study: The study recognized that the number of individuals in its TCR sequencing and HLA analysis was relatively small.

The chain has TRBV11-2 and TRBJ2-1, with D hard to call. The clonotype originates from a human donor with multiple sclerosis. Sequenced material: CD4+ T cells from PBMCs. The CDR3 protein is CASSQSPKDNEQFF. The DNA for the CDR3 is TGTGCCAGCAGCCAAAGCCCAAAGGACAATGAGCAGTTCTTC. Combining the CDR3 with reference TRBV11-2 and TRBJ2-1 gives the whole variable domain EAGVAQSPRYKIIEKRQSVAFWCNPISGHATLYWYQQILGQGPKLLIQFQNNGVVDDSQLPKDRFSAERLKGVDSTLKIQPAKLEDSAVYLCASSQSPKDNEQFFGPGTRLTVL.